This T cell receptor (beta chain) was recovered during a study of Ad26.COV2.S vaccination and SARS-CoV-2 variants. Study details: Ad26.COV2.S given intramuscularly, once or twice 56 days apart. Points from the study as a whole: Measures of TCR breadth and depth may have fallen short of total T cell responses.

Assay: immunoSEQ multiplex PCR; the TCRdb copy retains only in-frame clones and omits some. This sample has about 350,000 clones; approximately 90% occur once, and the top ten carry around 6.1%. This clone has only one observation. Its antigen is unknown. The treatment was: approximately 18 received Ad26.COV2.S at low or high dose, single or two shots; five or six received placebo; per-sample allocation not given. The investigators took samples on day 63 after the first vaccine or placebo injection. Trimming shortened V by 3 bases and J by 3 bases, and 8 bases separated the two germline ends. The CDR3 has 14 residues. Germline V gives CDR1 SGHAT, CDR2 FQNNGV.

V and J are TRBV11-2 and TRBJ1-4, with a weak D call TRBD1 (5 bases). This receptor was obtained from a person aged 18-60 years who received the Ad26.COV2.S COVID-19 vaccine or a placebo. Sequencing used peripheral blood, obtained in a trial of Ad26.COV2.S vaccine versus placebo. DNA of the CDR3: TGTGCCAGCAGCTTGGACACAGCTAATGAAAAACTGTTTTTT. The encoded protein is CASSLDTANEKLFF.